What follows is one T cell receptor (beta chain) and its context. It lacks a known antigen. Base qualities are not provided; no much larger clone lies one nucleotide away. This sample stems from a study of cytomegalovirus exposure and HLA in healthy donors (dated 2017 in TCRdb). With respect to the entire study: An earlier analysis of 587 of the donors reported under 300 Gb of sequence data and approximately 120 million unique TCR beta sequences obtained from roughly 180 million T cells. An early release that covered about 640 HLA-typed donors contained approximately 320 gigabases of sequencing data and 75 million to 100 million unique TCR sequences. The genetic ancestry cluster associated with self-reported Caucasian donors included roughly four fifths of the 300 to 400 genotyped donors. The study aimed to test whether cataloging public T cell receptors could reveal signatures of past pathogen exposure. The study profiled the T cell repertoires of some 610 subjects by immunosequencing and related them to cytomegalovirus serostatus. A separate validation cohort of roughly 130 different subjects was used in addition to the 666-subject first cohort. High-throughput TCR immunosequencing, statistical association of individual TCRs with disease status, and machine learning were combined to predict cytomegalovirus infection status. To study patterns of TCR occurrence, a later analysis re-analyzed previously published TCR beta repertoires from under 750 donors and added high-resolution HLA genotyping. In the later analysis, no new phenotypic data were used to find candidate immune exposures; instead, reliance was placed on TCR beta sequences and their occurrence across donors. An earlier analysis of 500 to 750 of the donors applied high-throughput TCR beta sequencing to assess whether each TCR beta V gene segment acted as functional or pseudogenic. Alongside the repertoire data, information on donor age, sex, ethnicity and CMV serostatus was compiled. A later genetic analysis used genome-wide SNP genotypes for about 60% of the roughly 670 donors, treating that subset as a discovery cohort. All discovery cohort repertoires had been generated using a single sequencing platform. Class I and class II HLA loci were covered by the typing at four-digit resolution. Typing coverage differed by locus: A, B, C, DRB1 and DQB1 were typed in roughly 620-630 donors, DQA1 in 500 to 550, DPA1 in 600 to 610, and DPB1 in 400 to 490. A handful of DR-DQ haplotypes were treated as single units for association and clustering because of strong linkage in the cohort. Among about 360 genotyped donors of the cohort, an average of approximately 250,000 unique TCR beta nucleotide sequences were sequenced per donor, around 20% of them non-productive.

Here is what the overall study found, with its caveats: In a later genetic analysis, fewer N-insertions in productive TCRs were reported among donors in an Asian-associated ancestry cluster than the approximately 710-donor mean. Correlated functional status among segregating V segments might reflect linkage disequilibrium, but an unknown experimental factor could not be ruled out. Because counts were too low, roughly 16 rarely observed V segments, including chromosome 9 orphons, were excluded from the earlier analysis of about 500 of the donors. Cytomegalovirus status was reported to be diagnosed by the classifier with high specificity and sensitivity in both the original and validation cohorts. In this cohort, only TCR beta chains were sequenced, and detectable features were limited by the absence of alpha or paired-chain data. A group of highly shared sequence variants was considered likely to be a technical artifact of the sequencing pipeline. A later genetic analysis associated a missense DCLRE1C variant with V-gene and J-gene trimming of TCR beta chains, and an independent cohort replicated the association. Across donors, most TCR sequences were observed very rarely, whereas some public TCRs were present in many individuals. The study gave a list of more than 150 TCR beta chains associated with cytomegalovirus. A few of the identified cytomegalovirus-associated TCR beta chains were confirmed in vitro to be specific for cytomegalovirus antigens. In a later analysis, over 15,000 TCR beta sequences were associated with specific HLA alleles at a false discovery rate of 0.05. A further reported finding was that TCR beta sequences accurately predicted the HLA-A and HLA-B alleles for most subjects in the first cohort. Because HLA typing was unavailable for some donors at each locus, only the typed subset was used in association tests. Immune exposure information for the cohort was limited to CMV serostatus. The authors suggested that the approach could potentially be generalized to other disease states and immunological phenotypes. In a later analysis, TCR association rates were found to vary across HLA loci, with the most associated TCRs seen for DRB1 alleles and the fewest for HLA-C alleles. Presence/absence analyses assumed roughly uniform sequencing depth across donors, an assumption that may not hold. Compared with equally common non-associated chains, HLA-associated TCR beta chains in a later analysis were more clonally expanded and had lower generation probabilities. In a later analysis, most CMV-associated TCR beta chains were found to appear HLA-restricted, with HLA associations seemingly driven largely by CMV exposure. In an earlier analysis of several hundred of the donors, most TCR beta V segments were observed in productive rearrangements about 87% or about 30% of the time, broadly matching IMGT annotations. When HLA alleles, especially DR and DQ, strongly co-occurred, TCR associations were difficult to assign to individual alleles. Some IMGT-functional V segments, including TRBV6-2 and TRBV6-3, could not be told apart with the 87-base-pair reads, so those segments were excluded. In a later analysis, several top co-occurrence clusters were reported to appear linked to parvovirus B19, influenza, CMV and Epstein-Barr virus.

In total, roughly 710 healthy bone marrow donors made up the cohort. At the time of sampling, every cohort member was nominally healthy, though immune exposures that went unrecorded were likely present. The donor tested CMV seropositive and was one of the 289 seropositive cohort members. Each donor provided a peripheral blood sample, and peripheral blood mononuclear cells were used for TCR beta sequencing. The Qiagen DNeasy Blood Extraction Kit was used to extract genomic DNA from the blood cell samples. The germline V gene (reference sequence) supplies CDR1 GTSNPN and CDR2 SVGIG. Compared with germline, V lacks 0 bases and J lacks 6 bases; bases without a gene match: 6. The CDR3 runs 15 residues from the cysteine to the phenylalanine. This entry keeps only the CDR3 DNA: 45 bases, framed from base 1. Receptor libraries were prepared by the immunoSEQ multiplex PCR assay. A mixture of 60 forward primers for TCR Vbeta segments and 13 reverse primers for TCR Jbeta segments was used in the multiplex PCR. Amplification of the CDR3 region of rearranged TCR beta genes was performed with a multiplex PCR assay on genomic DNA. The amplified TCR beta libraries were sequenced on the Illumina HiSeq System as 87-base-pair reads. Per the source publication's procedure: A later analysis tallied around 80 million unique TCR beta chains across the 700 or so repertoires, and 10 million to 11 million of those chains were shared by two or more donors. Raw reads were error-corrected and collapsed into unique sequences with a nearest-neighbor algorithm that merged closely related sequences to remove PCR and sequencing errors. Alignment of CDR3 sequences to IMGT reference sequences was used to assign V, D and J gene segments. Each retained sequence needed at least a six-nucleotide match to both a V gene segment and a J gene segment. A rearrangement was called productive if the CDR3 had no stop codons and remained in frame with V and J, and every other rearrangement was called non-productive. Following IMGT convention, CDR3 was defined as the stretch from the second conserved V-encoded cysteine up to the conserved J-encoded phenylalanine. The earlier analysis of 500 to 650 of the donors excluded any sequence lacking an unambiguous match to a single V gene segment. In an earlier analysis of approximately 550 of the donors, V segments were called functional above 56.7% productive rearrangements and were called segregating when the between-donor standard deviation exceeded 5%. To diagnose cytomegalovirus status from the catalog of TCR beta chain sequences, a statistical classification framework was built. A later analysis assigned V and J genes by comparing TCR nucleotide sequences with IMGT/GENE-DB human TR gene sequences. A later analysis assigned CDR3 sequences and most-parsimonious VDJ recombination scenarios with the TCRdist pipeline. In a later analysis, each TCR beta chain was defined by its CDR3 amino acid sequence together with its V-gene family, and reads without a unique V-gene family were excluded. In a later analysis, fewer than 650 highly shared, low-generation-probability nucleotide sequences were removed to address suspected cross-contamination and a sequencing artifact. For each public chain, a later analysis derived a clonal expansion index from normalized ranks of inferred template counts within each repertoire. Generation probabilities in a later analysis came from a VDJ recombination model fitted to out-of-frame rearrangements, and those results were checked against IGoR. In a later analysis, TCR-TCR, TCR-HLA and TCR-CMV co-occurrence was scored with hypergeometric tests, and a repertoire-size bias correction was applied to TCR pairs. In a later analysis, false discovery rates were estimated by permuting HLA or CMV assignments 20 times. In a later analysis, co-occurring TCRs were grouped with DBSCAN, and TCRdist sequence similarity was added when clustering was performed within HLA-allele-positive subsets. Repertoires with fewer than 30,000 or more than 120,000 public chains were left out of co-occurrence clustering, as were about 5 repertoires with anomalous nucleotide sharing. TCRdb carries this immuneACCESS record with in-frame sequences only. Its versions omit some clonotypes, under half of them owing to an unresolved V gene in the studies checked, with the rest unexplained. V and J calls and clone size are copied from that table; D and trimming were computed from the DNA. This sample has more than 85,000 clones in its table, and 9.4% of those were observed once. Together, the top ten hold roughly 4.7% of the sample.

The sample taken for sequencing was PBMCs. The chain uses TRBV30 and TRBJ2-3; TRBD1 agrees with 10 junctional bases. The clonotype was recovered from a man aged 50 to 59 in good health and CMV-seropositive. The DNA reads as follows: TGTGCCTGGAGTGTGCGACAGGGGGCCTCGGATACGCAGTATTTT. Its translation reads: CAWSVRQGASDTQYF.